This T cell receptor (beta chain) was retrieved from a study of beta chain features in type 1 diabetes. The authors reverse transcribed all of the isolated RNA, so sequencing captured expressed TCRB transcripts. Profiled with immunoSEQ multiplex PCR; TCRdb holds only in-frame clones, not every one. The repertoire consists of about 340,000 clones, with 8% occurring once and the leading ten covering around 0.44%. CDR1 and CDR2 (germline): SGHNT, YYREEE (reference sequence). The CDR3 runs 14 residues. V was clipped by 0 bases and J by 5 bases, with 8 bases between them. The receptor's source is a woman aged 18-29 years in good health. The sample comprised central memory CD4+ T cells from blood. The chain combines TRBV5-4 with TRBJ1-4; D gene ambiguous. Written as DNA, the CDR3 is TGTGCCAGCAGCTTGGAAGGGAAGAATGAAAAACTGTTTTTT. The encoded protein is CASSLEGKNEKLFF.